A selection of T cell receptor beta chains follows, all from one sample in a study of cytomegalovirus exposure and HLA in healthy donors. The assay was immunoSEQ multiplex PCR, and TCRdb's table has in-frame clones only and misses some. The data contain 110,000 or so clones, 70% to 80% of them seen just once; the ten biggest clones take up 1.3%. The source material was PBMCs. These receptors were obtained from a man aged 35-49 years in good health and CMV-seronegative. Both conserved end residues are part of each CDR3. Fields, in order: clone size, J gene, V gene, D gene, CDR3 DNA, CDR3 protein. D genes are given only for firm matches. Expanded clones are given a class, and other clones once, few, many or no size at all.

>NA|TRBJ2-2|TRBV19|NA
TGTGCCAGTAGTATAGACGACCTGCCCCGGGACACCGGGGAGCTGTTTTTT
CASSIDDLPRDTGELFF
>many|TRBJ1-1|TRBV30|TRBD1
TGTGCCTGGAGGGGGACCGGACAGGGCACTGAAGCTTTCTTT
CAWRGTGQGTEAFF
>NA|TRBJ2-7|TRBV15|TRBD2
TGTGCCACCAGCAGAGATTTGGGAAGCGGGAAGAGCTCCTACGAGCAGTACTTC
CATSRDLGSGKSSYEQYF
>once|TRBJ2-7|TRBV7-3|NA
TGTGCCAGCAGCCCCAACAGTGCGGGGTCGTACGAGCAGTACTTC
CASSPNSAGSYEQYF
>NA|TRBJ1-1|TRBV7-3|TRBD1
TGTGCCAGCAGCTTCAGGGGGCGCGGCACTGAAGCTTTCTTT
CASSFRGRGTEAFF
>NA|TRBJ2-7|TRBV7-9|NA
TGTGCCAGCAGCCCTCAGGGTCACCGCGACGAGCAGTACTTC
CASSPQGHRDEQYF
>NA|TRBJ2-7|TRBV28|TRBD2
TGTGCCAGCAGCTCCGGGACTAGCGGGGGTGGGGAGCAGTACTTC
CASSSGTSGGGEQYF
>few|TRBJ2-3|TRBV6-4|TRBD2
TGTGCCAGCAGTGAGCGGGAGCCAGATACGCAGTATTTT
CASSEREPDTQYF
>NA|TRBJ2-3|TRBV2|NA
TGTGCCAGCAGTGAGCGGGGAGGAGATACGCAGTATTTT
CASSERGGDTQYF
>once|TRBJ2-1|TRBV29-1|NA
TGCAGCGTTGAGATGGGCGTAGGGGATGAGCAGTTCTTC
CSVEMGVGDEQFF
>few|TRBJ2-1|TRBV7-2|TRBD2
TGTGCCAGCAGCTTAACGGGACTAGCTTCCAATGAGCAGTTCTTC
CASSLTGLASNEQFF
>NA|TRBJ2-2|TRBV5-1|TRBD1
TGCGCCAGCAGAGTCCCAGGGACAGGGTCCGGGGAGCTGTTTTTT
CASRVPGTGSGELFF
>NA|TRBJ2-2|TRBV9|NA
TGTGCCAGCAGCGTAACAGGGAGGAACACCGGGGAGCTGTTTTTT
CASSVTGRNTGELFF
>NA|TRBJ2-5|TRBV29-1|TRBD1
TGCAGCGCGGACAGGGGAGGAGAGACCCAGTACTTC
CSADRGGETQYF
>NA|TRBJ1-3|TRBV7-9|NA
TGTGCCAGCAGCTTAGTACAGGGAAGCTCTGGAAACACCATATATTTT
CASSLVQGSSGNTIYF
>NA|TRBJ2-7|TRBV11-2|NA
TGTGCCAGCAGCCCGACAGGCTACGAGCAGTACTTC
CASSPTGYEQYF
>NA|TRBJ2-7|TRBV5-1|NA
TGCGCCAGCAGCTTGCGGGCGGGCAGCTCCTACGAGCAGTACTTC
CASSLRAGSSYEQYF
>NA|TRBJ1-5|TRBV7-8|TRBD1
TGTGCCACCCAGGGGGCCGGCAATCAGCCCCAGCATTTT
CATQGAGNQPQHF
>few|TRBJ2-2|TRBV10-3|TRBD2
TGTGCCATCGCGGGGGGACCCGGGGAGCTGTTTTTT
CAIAGGPGELFF
>many|TRBJ1-5|TRBV6-4|TRBD1
TGTGCCAGCAGCGCCGGGACAGGGGGCAATCAGCCCCAGCATTTT
CASSAGTGGNQPQHF
>NA|TRBJ2-2|TRBV19|TRBD1
TGTGCCAGTAGGGGGGACAGGAACACCGGGGAGCTGTTTTTT
CASRGDRNTGELFF
>NA|TRBJ1-2|TRBV6-5|TRBD1
TGTGCCAGCAGTTATACGGGACAGAACTATGGCTACACCTTC
CASSYTGQNYGYTF
>NA|TRBJ1-5|TRBV6-4|TRBD1
TGTGCCAGCAGTGGGGGACAGCCTATTTATAGCAATCAGCCCCAGCATTTT
CASSGGQPIYSNQPQHF